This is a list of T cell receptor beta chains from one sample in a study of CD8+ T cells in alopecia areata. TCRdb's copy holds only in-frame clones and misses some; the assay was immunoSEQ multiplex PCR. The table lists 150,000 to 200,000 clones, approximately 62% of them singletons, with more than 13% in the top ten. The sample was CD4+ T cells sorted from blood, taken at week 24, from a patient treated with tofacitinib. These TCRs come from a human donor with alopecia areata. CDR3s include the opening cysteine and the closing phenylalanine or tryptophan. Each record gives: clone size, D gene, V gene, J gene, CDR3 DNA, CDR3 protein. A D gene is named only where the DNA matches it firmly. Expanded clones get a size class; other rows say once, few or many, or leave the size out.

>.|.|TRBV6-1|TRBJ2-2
TGTGCCAGCAGCGTAGCGGCCGGGGAGCTGTTTTTT
CASSVAAGELFF
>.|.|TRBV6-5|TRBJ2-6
TGTGCCAGCAGTCGATCTCGGATTGTAGGCGTCCTGACTTTC
CASSRSRIVGVLTF
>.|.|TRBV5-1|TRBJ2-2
TGCGCCAGCAGCCGGGACGCCATATCGAACACCGGGGAGCTGTTTTTT
CASSRDAISNTGELFF
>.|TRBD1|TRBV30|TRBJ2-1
TGTGCCTGGAGTCGGGACAGGGTCGGCAATGAGCAGTTCTTC
CAWSRDRVGNEQFF
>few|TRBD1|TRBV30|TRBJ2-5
TGTGCCTGGAGTACAGGGGGTATTAGAGAGACCCAGTACTTC
CAWSTGGIRETQYF
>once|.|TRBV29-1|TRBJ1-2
TGCAGCGTTGAAGACTCAAGGGGTCCAGACTATGGCTACACCTTC
CSVEDSRGPDYGYTF
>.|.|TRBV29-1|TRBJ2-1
TGCAGCGTTCGAAATCGACTAGGCCTTGATGAGCAGTTCTTC
CSVRNRLGLDEQFF
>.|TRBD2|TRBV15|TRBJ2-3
TGTGCCACCAGCTGGCGGGGGGGCACAGATACGCAGTATTTT
CATSWRGGTDTQYF
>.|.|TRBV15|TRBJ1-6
TGTGCCACCAGCAGAGATGCCTCACCCCTCCACTTT
CATSRDASPLHF
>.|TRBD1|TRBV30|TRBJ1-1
TGTGCCTGGAGTCGGGACAGGCTAGGGAATGAAGCTTTCTTT
CAWSRDRLGNEAFF
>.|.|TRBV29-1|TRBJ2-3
TGCAGCGTTGTTCGGCCGCTCACAGATACGCAGTATTTT
CSVVRPLTDTQYF
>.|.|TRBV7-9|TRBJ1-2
TGTGCCAGCAGCCCCGACAGTCAATATGGCTACACCTTC
CASSPDSQYGYTF
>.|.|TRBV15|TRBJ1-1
TGTGCCACCAGCAGAGTCTTTGACAGTGAAGCTTTCTTT
CATSRVFDSEAFF
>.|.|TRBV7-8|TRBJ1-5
TGTGCCAGCAGCCTTTCAGGTTATAGCAATCAGCCCCAGCATTTT
CASSLSGYSNQPQHF
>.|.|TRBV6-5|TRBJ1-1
TGTGCCAGCAGCAACCCCTCCATGAACACTGAAGCTTTCTTT
CASSNPSMNTEAFF
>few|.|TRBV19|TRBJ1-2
TGTGCCAGTAGTTCTCCCGGGACATTCAGCTATGGCTACACCTTC
CASSSPGTFSYGYTF
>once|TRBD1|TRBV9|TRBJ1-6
TGTGCCAGCAGCACAGGACAGGGGGCGCGATCACCCCTCCACTTT
CASSTGQGARSPLHF
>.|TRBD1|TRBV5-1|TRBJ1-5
TGCGCCAGCAGCGAGGGACAGACCGATCAGCCCCAGCATTTT
CASSEGQTDQPQHF
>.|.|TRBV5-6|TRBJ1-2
TGTGCCAGCAGCCCTACAGCTAACCCCTATGGCTACACCTTC
CASSPTANPYGYTF
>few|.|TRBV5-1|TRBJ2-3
TGCGCCAGCAGCTTGGAGTCGGCAGATACGCAGTATTTT
CASSLESADTQYF
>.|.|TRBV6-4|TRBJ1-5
TGTGCCAGCAATAATCCCGTGACCCCAGGCCTCAATCAGCCCCAGCATTTT
CASNNPVTPGLNQPQHF